Presented here are 11 T cell receptor beta chains from one specimen sequenced in a study of blood T cell repertoires in COVID-19. Produced via immunoSEQ multiplex PCR; TCRdb's table is partial and in-frame only. This sample has under 150,000 clones, with around 85% found just once. Source material: peripheral blood. The origin of the receptors is a human donor in a cohort sampled during active COVID-19.

The chain combines TRBV3-1 (or the pseudogene TRBV3-2) with TRBJ1-1; D is ambiguous. Germline CDR1 and CDR2: LGHDT and YNNKEL (reference sequence). This CDR3 has 14 amino acids. The V gene lost 3 bases and the J gene lost 4 bases, with 12 bases spanning the gap. The CDR3 sequence: CASSQEPEATEAFF. The CDR3 nucleotides are TGTGCCAGCAGCCAGGAACCGGAGGCCACTGAAGCTTTCTTT.

The chain is built from TRBV7-3 and TRBJ1-1, with D maybe TRBD1 (5 bases). The CDR3 is 14 residues long. CDR1 is SGHTA, CDR2 FQGTGA, per germline. The ends were cut back, 0 bases at V and 5 bases at J, with 10 bases in the middle. Here the CDR3 DNA reads TGTGCCAGCAGCTTAACCAGGGTGGGAACTGAAGCTTTCTTT. This encodes CASSLTRVGTEAFF.

The rearrangement joins TRBV7-2 to TRBJ2-5, with 7 bases that match TRBD2. Germline V CDR1 and CDR2: SGHTA, FQGNSA. The CDR3 is made up of 19 amino acids. The V gene end was trimmed by 4 bases and the J gene end by 5 bases; junction bases not matched to a gene: 22. DNA for the CDR3: TGTGCCAGCAGCTCTAACGGGCCCGGGGCTAGCGGCAGGCTGGAGACCCAGTACTTC. It specifies CASSSNGPGASGRLETQYF.

The chain is built from TRBV7-9 and TRBJ1-1; possibly TRBD1 for D (6 bases). The CDR3 consists of 15 residues. V lost 5 bases and J lost 4, with 17 bases in between. Germline V gene lookup returns CDR1 SEHNR and CDR2 FQNEAQ (reference sequence). CDR3 bases: TGTGCCAGCAGCCCAAAACAGGGTAGCCTCACTGAAGCTTTCTTT. It codes for CASSPKQGSLTEAFF.

The CDR3 coding sequence is TGCAGTGCTAGTAACTCCGGCTCTGGAAACACCATATATTTT. Amino acids: CSASNSGSGNTIYF. The chain links TRBV20-1 to TRBJ1-3; the D is unclear. The germline V gene encodes CDR1 DFQATT and CDR2 SNEGSKA (reference sequence). Trimming took 3 bases from V and 0 from J, leaving 9 bases between them. The CDR3 loop spans 14 amino acids.

The rearrangement joins TRBV19 to TRBJ1-1, with TRBD1 matching 8 bases. CDR1 and CDR2 (germline): LNHDA, SQIVND (reference sequence). Losses at the gene ends were 5 bases for V and 5 bases for J; bases not matched to a gene: 13. This CDR3 contains 16 residues. The DNA of the CDR3 is TGTGCCAGTAGTCTAGGGGTGGCAGGGGGCAAAACTGAAGCTTTCTTT. It yields the protein CASSLGVAGGKTEAFF. The variable domain in full, with the rest retrieved from reference TRBV19 and TRBJ1-1, is DGGITQSPKYLFRKEGQNVTLSCEQNLNHDAMYWYRQDPGQGLRLIYYSQIVNDFQKGDIAEGYSVSREKKESFPLTVTSAQKNPTAFYLCASSLGVAGGKTEAFFGQGTRLTVV.

Only one count was recorded for this clone. V is TRBV7-9 and J is TRBJ2-5; 10 nucleotides match TRBD2. The germline V gene has CDR1 SEHNR and CDR2 FQNEAQ (reference sequence). The junction had 9 bases not matched to a gene; V was cut back by 5 bases and J by 6 bases. The CDR3 spans 15 residues. This chain's CDR3 is CASSRSSGGLKTQYF. As DNA, the CDR3 is TGTGCCAGCAGCCGGTCTAGCGGGGGTTTAAAGACCCAGTACTTC.

V and J are TRBV5-6 and TRBJ1-2; no reliable D call. Trimming removed 0 bases from V and 7 bases from J, with 10 bases in between. Germline-derived CDR1 and CDR2 are SGHDT and YYEEEE. This CDR3 is built from 13 residues. CDR3 DNA: TGTGCCAGCAGCTTGGGCAGGTTGGGTGGCTACACCTTC. It encodes CASSLGRLGGYTF.

The V gene is TRBV6-2 or TRBV6-3, the J gene TRBJ2-3; no definite D call. CDR1 is MNHEY, CDR2 SVGEGT, per germline. The V end lost 2 bases, the J end lost 2 bases, and 5 bases lay between the germline ends. This CDR3 contains 13 residues. The CDR3 sequence: CASSYQLTDTQYF. The CDR3 DNA reads TGTGCCAGCAGTTACCAACTCACAGATACGCAGTATTTT.

The V and J genes are TRBV5-1 and TRBJ2-1; possible D gene TRBD2, 6 bases. V was trimmed by 4 bases and J by 7 bases, leaving 18 bases between them. The length of the CDR3 is 15 residues. CDR1 is SGHRS, CDR2 YFSETQ, per germline. CDR3 sequence (DNA): TGCGCCAGCAGCCCGGGGGACGGCGGACGAAATGAGCAGTTCTTC. Its translation is CASSPGDGGRNEQFF.

The genes are TRBV28 and TRBJ1-5; D is perhaps TRBD1 (5 bases). The CDR3 runs 12 residues. The germline V and J ends were trimmed by 8 bases and 4 bases, with 9 bases remaining between them. Germline V gene lookup returns CDR1 MDHEN and CDR2 SYDVKM. The CDR3 loop is CASQGLNQPQHF. The CDR3 DNA sequence: TGTGCCAGCCAGGGCTTGAATCAGCCCCAGCATTTT.